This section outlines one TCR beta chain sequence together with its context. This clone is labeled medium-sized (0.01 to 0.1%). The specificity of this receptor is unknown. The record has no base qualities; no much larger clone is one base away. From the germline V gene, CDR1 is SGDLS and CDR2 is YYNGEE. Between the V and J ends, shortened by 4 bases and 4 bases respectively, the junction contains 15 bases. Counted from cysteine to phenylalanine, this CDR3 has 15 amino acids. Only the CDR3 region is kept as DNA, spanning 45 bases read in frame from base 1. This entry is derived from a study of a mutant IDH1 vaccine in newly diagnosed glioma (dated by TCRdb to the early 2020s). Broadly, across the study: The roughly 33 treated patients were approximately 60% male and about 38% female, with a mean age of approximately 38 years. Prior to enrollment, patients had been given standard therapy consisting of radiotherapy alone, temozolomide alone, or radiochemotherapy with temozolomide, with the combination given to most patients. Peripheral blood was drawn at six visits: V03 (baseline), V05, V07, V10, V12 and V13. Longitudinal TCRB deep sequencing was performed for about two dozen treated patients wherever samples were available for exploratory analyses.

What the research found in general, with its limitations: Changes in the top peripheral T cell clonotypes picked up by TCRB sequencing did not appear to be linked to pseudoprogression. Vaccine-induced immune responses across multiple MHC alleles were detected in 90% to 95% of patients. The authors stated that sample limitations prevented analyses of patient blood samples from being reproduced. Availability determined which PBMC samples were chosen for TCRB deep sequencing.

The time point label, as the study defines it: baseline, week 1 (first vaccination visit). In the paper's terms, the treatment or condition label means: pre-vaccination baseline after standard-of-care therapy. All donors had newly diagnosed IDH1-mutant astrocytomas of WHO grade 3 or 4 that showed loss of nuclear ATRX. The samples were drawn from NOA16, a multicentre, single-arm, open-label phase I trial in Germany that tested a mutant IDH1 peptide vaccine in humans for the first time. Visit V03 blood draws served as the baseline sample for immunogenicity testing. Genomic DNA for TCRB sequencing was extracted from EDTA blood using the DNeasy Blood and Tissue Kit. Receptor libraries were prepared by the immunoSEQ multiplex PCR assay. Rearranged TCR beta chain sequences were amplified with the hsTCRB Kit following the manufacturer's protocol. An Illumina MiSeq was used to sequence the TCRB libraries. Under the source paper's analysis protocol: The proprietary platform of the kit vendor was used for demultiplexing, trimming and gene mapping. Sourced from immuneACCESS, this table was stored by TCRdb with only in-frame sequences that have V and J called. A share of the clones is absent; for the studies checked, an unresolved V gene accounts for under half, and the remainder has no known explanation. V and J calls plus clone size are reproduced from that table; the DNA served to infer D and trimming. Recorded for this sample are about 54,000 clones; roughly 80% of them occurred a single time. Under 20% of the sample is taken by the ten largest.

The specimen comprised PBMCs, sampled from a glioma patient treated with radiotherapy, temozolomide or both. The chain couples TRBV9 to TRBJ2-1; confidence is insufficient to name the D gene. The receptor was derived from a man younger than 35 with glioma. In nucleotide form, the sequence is TGTGCCAGCAGCCATCAAACGGTCCCGTACAATGAGCAGTTCTTC. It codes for CASSHQTVPYNEQFF.